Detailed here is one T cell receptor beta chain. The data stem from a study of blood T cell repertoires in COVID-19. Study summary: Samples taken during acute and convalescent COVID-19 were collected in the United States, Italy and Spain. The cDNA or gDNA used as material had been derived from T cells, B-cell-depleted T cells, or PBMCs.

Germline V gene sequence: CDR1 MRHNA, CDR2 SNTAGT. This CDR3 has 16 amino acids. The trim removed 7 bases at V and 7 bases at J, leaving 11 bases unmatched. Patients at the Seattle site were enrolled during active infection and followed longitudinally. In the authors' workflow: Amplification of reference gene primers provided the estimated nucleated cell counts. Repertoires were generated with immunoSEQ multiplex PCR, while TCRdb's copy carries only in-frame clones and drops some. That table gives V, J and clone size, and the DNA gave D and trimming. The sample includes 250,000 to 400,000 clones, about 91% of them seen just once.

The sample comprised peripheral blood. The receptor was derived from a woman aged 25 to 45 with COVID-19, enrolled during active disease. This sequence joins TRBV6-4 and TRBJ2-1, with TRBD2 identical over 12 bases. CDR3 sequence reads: CASTPTSGGSGNEQFF. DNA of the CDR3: TGTGCCAGCACTCCGACTAGCGGGGGTTCGGGGAATGAGCAGTTCTTC.